The 20 T cell receptor beta chains reported below all come from one sample, sequenced in a study of T cells in Graves' hyperthyroidism and ophthalmopathy. RNA transcripts gave rise to amplified TCR beta CDR3 regions. A set of HTBI primers served as the primers for a first-round RT-PCR of the TCR CDR3. TCRdb processed the multiplex PCR reads anew with MiXCR; each CDR3 protein has one entry. The sample lists 500,000 to 650,000 distinct CDR3 sequences; more than 12% were seen once. The sample taken for sequencing was blood. These receptors all come from a woman aged 45 to 65 with Graves' ophthalmopathy.

DNA for the CDR3: TGTGCCACCAGTGATTTGAGGGACTCGGATGGCTACACCTTC. This gives the protein CATSDLRDSDGYTF. This chain joins TRBV24-1 and TRBJ1-2; possibly TRBD1 for D (5 bases). V shed 0 bases and J shed 6 bases, with 10 bases lying between them. The CDR3 is made up of 14 amino acids. Germline CDR1 KGHDR, CDR2 SFDVKD.

This clonotype was seen repeatedly, ten times or more. This rearrangement joins TRBV27 to TRBJ1-5; possibly TRBD1 for D (6 bases). Germline lookup yields CDR1 MNHEY and CDR2 SMNVEV (reference sequence). The CDR3 extends over 15 amino acids. Trimming took off 5 bases at V and 2 bases at J, with 13 bases between the two ends. The CDR3 sequence: CASSQQGRGNQPQHF. CDR3 coding DNA: TGTGCCAGCAGTCAACAGGGCAGGGGCAATCAGCCCCAGCATTTT.

In its sample, this clonotype was seen a few times. The chain has TRBV12-3 or TRBV12-4 and TRBJ2-1, with D tentatively TRBD2 (5 bases). The CDR3 contains 14 residues. With 4 bases removed from V and 8 bases from J, the gap between germline ends came to 15 bases. CDR3 in amino acids: CASSSRGIAYEQFF. The CDR3 DNA sequence: TGTGCCAGCAGTTCACGAGGGATAGCTTATGAGCAGTTCTTC.

The table lists this clonotype with many counts. The chain is built from TRBV24-1 and TRBJ2-5; TRBD2 aligns across 12 bases. The ends lost 3 bases at V and 5 bases at J; junction bases unmatched: 3. The CDR3 is 15 amino acids. Germline-derived CDR1 and CDR2 are KGHDR and SFDVKD. CDR3 region: CATSDRTSGKETQYF. The CDR3 DNA reads TGTGCCACCAGTGATCGGACTAGCGGGAAGGAGACCCAGTACTTC.

In this sample, this clonotype turned up many times. The gene calls are TRBV5-1 and TRBJ1-4; D is ambiguous. This CDR3 is built from 18 residues. In germline, CDR1 is SGHRS, CDR2 YFSETQ. The V end lost 0 bases, the J end lost 1 base, and 16 bases lay between the germline ends. The CDR3 bases are TGCGCCAGCAGCTTGGACCCAGTAAGAGTCAGAACTAATGAAAAACTGTTTTTT. Translating it yields CASSLDPVRVRTNEKLFF.

This clonotype was recorded at least ten times. The genes are TRBV12-3 or TRBV12-4 and TRBJ2-3; 16 bases are a match to TRBD2. CDR3 length: 20 amino acids. The V segment lost 5 bases and the J segment 4 bases; nucleotides outside the gene matches: 15. CDR3 nucleotide sequence: TGTGCCAGCAGTCTAACCGGGACTAGCGGGAGGGCCGAGTTTGCAGATACGCAGTATTTT. Protein product: CASSLTGTSGRAEFADTQYF.

The sample holds many counts of this clonotype. This chain uses TRBV11-3 with TRBJ2-1; 9 bases align to TRBD2. The CDR3 runs to 15 residues. Germline CDR1 SGHNT, CDR2 YENEEA. Trimming at V came to 2 bases and at J to 6 bases, leaving 5 bases not matched to a gene. The CDR3 region is CASSLRLAGSNEQFF. The CDR3 DNA follows: TGTGCCAGCAGCTTAAGGCTAGCGGGGTCCAATGAGCAGTTCTTC.

This clonotype was detected ten times or more. V gene TRBV2 combines with J gene TRBJ1-1; 8 nucleotides agree with TRBD1. Germline loops: CDR1 SNHLY, CDR2 FYNNEI. Losses at the gene ends were 1 base for V and 3 bases for J; bases not matched to a gene: 1. The CDR3 runs 14 residues. This CDR3 reads CASSEDRGDTEAFF. DNA of the CDR3: TGTGCCAGCAGTGAAGACAGGGGGGACACTGAAGCTTTCTTT.

This clonotype was recorded a few times. V is TRBV7-3 and J is TRBJ2-3; 10 bases line up with TRBD2. The CDR3 extends over 16 amino acids. The V and J ends lost 5 bases and 4 bases, in that order; junction bases with no gene match: 9. Germline-derived CDR1 and CDR2 are SGHTA and FQGTGA. The DNA for the CDR3 is TGTGCCAGCAGCCGCCTGGGGAGCGGGAGGGCAGATACGCAGTATTTT. It codes for CASSRLGSGRADTQYF.

The rearrangement joins TRBV7-9 to TRBJ2-1; D may be TRBD2 (7 bases). This CDR3 contains 14 residues. The ends were cut back, 5 bases at V and 10 bases at J, with 18 bases in the middle. CDR1 and CDR2 from the germline V gene are SEHNR and FQNEAQ (reference sequence). Written as DNA, the CDR3 is TGTGCCAGCAGCGTAACGGGGGGAGGGGGGGAGCAGTTCTTC. It is translated as CASSVTGGGGEQFF.

This clonotype was counted many times. This chain joins TRBV11-2 and TRBJ2-7; 7 nucleotides agree with TRBD2. Looked up from germline, CDR1 is SGHAT and CDR2 is FQNNGV. V was pared by 1 base and J by 6 bases, with 6 bases of the junction left unmatched. The CDR3 is 14 amino acids. CDR3 DNA: TGTGCCAGCAGCTTAGTGGCTAGCGGCAGCGAGCAGTACTTC. This sequence encodes CASSLVASGSEQYF.

There are many counts of this clonotype. J is TRBJ2-3 and V is TRBV29-1, with 8 bases that match TRBD2. Germline trimming cut 7 bases from V and 4 bases from J; bases unmatched to any gene: 10. This CDR3 has 14 amino acids. The germline V gene encodes CDR1 SQVTM and CDR2 ANQGSEA. The CDR3 region is CSALSGSLADTQYF. The CDR3 bases are TGCAGCGCGCTGAGCGGGAGTCTTGCAGATACGCAGTATTTT.

The chain carries TRBV6-1 and TRBJ2-5; D is unclear. Germline V gene lookup returns CDR1 MNHNS and CDR2 SASEGT. V was trimmed by 1 base and J by 4 bases, leaving 10 bases between them. The CDR3 runs to 14 residues. CDR3 residues: CASSEDRVVETQYF. In DNA form, the CDR3 reads TGTGCCAGCAGTGAAGATAGGGTTGTAGAGACCCAGTACTTC.

Only a few counts were recorded for this clonotype. This sequence joins TRBV7-2 and TRBJ2-1; D perhaps matches TRBD2 (6 bases). From germline, CDR1 is SGHTA and CDR2 FQGNSA. The CDR3 runs to 12 residues. Trimming took 2 bases from V and 8 from J, leaving 7 bases between them. The CDR3 sequence is CASSLPGDEQFF. DNA for the CDR3: TGTGCCAGCAGCTTACCGGGGGATGAGCAGTTCTTC.

This clonotype appeared many times. This chain joins TRBV5-8 and TRBJ1-1, with a possible D match to TRBD1 (6 bases). With 0 bases removed from V and 1 base from J, the gap between germline ends came to 13 bases. The CDR3 is 16 amino acids. Germline V gene data show CDR1 as SGHTS and CDR2 as YDEGEE. This CDR3 is CASSLVPGAPNTEAFF. CDR3 nucleotide sequence: TGTGCCAGCAGCTTGGTTCCAGGGGCTCCGAACACTGAAGCTTTCTTT.

Many counts were recorded for this clonotype. The V and J genes are TRBV7-2 and TRBJ2-3; 7 bases are a match to TRBD2. The CDR3 is 16 amino acids. Germline V gene data show CDR1 as SGHTA and CDR2 as FQGNSA. V shed 0 bases, J shed 5 bases, and the junction held 8 bases outside the gene matches. In DNA form, the CDR3 reads TGTGCCAGCAGCTTAGCAGGTTCTAGCGGACGAGATACGCAGTATTTT. Translating gives CASSLAGSSGRDTQYF.

This clonotype was observed many times. This chain links TRBV20-1 with TRBJ2-1, with D uncertain. Trimming took off 6 bases at V and 5 bases at J, with 17 bases between the two ends. This CDR3 has 14 residues. In germline, CDR1 is DFQATT, CDR2 SNEGSKA (reference sequence). The CDR3 here is CSANAKSLDNEQFF. CDR3 coding DNA: TGCAGTGCCAACGCTAAGTCCTTAGACAATGAGCAGTTCTTC.

The chain couples TRBV29-1 to TRBJ2-3; D unclear. This CDR3 has 12 amino acids. V was clipped by 6 bases and J by 3 bases, with 10 bases between them. The V gene's germline CDR1 is SQVTM and CDR2 ANQGSEA. CDR3 DNA sequence: TGCAGCGTAGTGACTCTGACAGATACGCAGTATTTT. Translation: CSVVTLTDTQYF.

This clonotype was detected a few times. The chain is built from TRBV6-5 and TRBJ1-1; no clear D gene. V gave up 1 base and J gave up 3 bases, with 15 bases separating them. Germline-derived CDR1 and CDR2 are MNHEY and SVGAGI. This CDR3 has 16 amino acids. The CDR3 spells CASSYYGSGSYTEAFF. CDR3 DNA sequence: TGTGCCAGCAGTTACTACGGAAGTGGGAGTTACACTGAAGCTTTCTTT.

This clonotype was counted at least ten times. The chain recombines TRBV5-5 with TRBJ1-6; 9 nucleotides line up with TRBD1. V gave up 0 bases and J gave up 9 bases; unmatched junction bases: 10. The CDR3 length is 17 residues. Germline CDR1 is SGHKS and CDR2 is YYEKEE (reference sequence). The DNA for the CDR3 is TGTGCCAGCAGCTTGGACGGGACAGGGATAAGGGGTTCACCCCTCCACTTT. This translates into CASSLDGTGIRGSPLHF.